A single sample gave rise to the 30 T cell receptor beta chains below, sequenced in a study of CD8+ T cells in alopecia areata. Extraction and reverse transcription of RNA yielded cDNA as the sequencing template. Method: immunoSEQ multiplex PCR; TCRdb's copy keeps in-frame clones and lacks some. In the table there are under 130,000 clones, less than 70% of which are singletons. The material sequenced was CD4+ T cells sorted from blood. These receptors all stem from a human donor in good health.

This CDR3 is CAWSVVRGGQPQHF. CDR3 sequence (DNA): TGTGCCTGGAGTGTTGTCCGGGGAGGTCAGCCCCAGCATTTT. The rearrangement uses TRBV30 and TRBJ1-5; D is undetermined. This CDR3 region has 14 residues. V lost 0 bases and J lost 6, with 12 bases in between. The germline V gene has CDR1 GTSNPN and CDR2 SVGIG (reference sequence).

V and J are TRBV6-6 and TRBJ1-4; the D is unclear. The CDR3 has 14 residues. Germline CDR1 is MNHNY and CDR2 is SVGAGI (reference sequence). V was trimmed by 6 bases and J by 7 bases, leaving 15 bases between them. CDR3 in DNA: TGTGCCAGCAGCGGAGCGGGGATCCGTGAAAAACTGTTTTTT. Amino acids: CASSGAGIREKLFF.

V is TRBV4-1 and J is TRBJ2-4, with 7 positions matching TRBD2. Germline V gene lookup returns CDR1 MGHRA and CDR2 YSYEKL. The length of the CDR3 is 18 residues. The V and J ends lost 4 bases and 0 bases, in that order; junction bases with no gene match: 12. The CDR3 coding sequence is TGCGCCAGCAGCCGGGCGGAGGCTAGCGGAGTAGCCAAAAACATTCAGTACTTC. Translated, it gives CASSRAEASGVAKNIQYF.

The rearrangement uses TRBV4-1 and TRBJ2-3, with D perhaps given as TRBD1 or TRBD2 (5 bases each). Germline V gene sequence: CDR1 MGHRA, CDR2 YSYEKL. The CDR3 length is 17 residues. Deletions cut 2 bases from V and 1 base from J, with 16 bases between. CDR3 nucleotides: TGCGCCAGCAGCCAACAATCTCTGGGGGTACGCACAGATACGCAGTATTTT. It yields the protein CASSQQSLGVRTDTQYF.

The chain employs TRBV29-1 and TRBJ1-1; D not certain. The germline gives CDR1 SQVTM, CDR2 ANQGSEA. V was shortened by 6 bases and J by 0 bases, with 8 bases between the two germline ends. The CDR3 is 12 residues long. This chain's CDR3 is CSVAQMNTEAFF. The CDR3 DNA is TGCAGCGTAGCTCAAATGAACACTGAAGCTTTCTTT.

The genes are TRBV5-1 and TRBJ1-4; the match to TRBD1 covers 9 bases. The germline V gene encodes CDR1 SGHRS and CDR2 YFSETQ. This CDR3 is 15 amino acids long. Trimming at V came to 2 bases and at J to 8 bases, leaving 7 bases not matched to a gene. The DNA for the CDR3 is TGCGCCAGCAGCTTAACAGGGGGCATTTGGGAAAAACTGTTTTTT. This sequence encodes CASSLTGGIWEKLFF.

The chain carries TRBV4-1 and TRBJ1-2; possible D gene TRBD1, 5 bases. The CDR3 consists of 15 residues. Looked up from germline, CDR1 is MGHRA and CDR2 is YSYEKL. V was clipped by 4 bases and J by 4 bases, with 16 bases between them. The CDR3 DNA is TGCGCCAGCAGCCCCTGGGGGAAAGGGATCTATGGCTACACCTTC. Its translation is CASSPWGKGIYGYTF.

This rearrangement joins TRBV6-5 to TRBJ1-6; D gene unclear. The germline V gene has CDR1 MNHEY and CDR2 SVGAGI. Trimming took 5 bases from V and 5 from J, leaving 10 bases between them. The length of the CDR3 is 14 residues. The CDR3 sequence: CASSPPVDNSPLHF. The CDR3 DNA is TGTGCCAGCAGTCCCCCAGTAGATAATTCACCCCTCCACTTT.

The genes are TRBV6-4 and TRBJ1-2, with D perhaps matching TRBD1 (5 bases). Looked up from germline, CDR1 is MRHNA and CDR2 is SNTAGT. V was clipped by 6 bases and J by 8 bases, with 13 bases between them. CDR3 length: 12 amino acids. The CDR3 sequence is CASRPGSGGYTF. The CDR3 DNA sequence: TGTGCCAGCAGGCCCGGGTCAGGGGGCTACACCTTC.

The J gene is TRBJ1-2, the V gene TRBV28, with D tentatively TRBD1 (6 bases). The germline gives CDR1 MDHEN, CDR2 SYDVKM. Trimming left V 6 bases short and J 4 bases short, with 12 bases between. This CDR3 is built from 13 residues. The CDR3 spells CASRTGISYGYTF. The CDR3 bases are TGTGCCAGCAGAACAGGGATATCCTATGGCTACACCTTC.

The CDR3 nucleotides read TGTGCCAGCAGCACCGTGGGACTAGCGGGGGGCGCCACAGATACGCAGTATTTT. This encodes CASSTVGLAGGATDTQYF. The chain couples TRBV7-2 to TRBJ2-3, with TRBD2 identical over 15 bases. Germline V CDR1 and CDR2: SGHTA, FQGNSA. The CDR3 has 18 residues. V trimming: 5 bases; J trimming: 2 bases; junction bases outside the gene matches: 8.

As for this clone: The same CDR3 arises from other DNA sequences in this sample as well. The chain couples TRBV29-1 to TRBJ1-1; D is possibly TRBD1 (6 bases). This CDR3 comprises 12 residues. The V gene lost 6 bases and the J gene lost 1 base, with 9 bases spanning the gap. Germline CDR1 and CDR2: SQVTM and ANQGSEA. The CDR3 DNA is TGCAGCGTGCAGGGGAAGAACACTGAAGCTTTCTTT. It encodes CSVQGKNTEAFF.

CDR3 DNA sequence: TGTGCCAGCAGCCCCTCCCCCAGGGATGCTGGCTACACCTTC. Its protein product is CASSPSPRDAGYTF. The chain recombines TRBV7-9 with TRBJ1-2; possibly TRBD1 for D (5 bases). V lost 5 bases to trimming and J lost 7 bases, with 17 bases between them. Germline values: CDR1 SEHNR, CDR2 FQNEAQ (reference sequence). This CDR3 region has 14 residues. The full variable domain, completed using reference TRBV7-9 and TRBJ1-2, is DTGVSQNPRHKITKRGQNVTFRCDPISEHNRLYWYRQTLGQGPEFLTYFQNEAQLEKSRLLSDRFSAERPKGSFSTLEIQRTEQGDSAMYLCASSPSPRDAGYTFGSGTRLTVV.

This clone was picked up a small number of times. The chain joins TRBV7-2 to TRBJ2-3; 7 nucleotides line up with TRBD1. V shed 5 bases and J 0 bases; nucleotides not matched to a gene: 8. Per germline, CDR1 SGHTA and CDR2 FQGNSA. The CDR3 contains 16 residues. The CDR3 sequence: CASSEAGGYSTDTQYF. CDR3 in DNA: TGTGCCAGCAGCGAAGCAGGGGGATATAGCACAGATACGCAGTATTTT.

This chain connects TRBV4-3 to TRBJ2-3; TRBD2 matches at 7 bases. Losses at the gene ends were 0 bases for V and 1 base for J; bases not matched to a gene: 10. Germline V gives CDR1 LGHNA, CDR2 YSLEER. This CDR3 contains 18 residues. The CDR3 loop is CASSQEFRSRGGTDTQYF. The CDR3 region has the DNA TGCGCCAGCAGCCAAGAATTCCGTTCCCGGGGGGGCACAGATACGCAGTATTTT.

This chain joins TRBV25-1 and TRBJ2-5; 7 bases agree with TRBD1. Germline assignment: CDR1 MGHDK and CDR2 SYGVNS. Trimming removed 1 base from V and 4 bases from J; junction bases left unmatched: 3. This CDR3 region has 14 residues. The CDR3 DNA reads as TGTGCCAGCAGTGAATCGACAGGGCGAGAGACCCAGTACTTC. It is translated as CASSESTGRETQYF.

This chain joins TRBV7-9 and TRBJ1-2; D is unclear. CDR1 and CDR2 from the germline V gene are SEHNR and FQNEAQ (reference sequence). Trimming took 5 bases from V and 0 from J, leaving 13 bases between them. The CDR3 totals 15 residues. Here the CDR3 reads CASSPSAGTNYGYTF. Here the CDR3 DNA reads TGTGCCAGCAGCCCATCGGCGGGTACTAACTATGGCTACACCTTC.

The CDR3 is CAISGGQGPYEQYF. CDR3 nucleotides: TGTGCCATCAGTGGTGGACAGGGCCCCTACGAGCAGTACTTC. The chain has TRBV10-3 and TRBJ2-7, with 8 bases fitting TRBD1. With 4 bases clipped from V and 2 bases from J, the junction kept 4 bases outside the gene matches. The CDR3 contains 14 residues. CDR1 and CDR2 (germline): ENHRY, SYGVKD.

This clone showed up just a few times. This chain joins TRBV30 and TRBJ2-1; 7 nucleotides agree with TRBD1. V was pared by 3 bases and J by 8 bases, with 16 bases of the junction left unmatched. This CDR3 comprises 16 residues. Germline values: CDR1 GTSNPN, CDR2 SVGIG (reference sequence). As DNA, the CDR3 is TGTGCCTGGAGGGCACCCGGGGACAGAAGGACGGATGAGCAGTTCTTC. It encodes CAWRAPGDRRTDEQFF. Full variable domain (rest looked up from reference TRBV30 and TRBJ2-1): SQTIHQWPATLVQPVGSPLSLECTVEGTSNPNLYWYRQAAGRGLQLLFYSVGIGQISSEVPQNLSASRPQDRQFILSSKKLLLSDSGFYLCAWRAPGDRRTDEQFFGPGTRLTVL.

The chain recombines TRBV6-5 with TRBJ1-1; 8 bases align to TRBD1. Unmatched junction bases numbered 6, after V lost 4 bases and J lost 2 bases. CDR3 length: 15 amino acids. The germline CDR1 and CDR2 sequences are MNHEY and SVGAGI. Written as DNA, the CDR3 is TGTGCCAGCAGTTCCCAGGGGGCTGGCAACACTGAAGCTTTCTTT. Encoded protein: CASSSQGAGNTEAFF.

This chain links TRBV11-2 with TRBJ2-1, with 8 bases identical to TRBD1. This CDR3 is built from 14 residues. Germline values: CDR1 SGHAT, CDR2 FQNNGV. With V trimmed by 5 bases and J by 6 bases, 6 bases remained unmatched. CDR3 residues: CASSVDRAGNEQFF. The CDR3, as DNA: TGTGCCAGCAGCGTGGACAGGGCAGGCAATGAGCAGTTCTTC.

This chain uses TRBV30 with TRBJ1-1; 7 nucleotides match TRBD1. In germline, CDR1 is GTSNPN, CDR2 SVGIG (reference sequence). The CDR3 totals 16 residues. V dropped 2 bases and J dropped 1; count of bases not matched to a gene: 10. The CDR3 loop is CAWSPSRTGPNTEAFF. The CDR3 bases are TGTGCCTGGAGTCCTAGCCGGACAGGACCGAACACTGAAGCTTTCTTT.

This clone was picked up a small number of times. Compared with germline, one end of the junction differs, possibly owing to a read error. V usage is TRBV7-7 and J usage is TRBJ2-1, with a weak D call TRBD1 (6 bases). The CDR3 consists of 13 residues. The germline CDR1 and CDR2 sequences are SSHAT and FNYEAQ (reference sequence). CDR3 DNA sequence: TGTGCTAGCAGCTTAACAGGGTCCGATGAGCAGTTCTTC. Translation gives CASSLTGSDEQFF.

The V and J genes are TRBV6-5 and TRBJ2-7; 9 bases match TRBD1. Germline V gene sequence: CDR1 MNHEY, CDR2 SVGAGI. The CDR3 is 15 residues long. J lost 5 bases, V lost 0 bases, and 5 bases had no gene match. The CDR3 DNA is TGTGCCAGCAGTTACTCGGGGACAGGGAGCAACGAGCAGTACTTC. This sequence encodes CASSYSGTGSNEQYF.

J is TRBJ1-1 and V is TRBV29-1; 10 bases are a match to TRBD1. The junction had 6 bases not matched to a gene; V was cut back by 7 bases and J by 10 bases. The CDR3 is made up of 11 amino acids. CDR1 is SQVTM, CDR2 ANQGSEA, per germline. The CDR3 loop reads CSAGTGVTAFF. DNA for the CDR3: TGCAGCGCCGGGACAGGGGTTACAGCTTTCTTT. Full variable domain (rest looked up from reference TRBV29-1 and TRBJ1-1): SAVISQKPSRDICQRGTSLTIQCQVDSQVTMMFWYRQQPGQSLTLIATANQGSEATYESGFVIDKFPISRPNLTFSTLTVSNMSPEDSSIYLCSAGTGVTAFFGQGTRLTVV.

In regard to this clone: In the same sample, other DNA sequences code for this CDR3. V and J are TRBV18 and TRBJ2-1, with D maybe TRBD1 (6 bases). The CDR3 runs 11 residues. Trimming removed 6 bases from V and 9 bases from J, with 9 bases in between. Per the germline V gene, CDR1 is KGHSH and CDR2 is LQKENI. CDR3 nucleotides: TGTGCCAGCTCGCCGACAGGTGAGCAGTTCTTC. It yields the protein CASSPTGEQFF. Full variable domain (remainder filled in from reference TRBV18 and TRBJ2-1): NAGVMQNPRHLVRRRGQEARLRCSPMKGHSHVYWYRQLPEEGLKFMVYLQKENIIDESGMPKERFSAEFPKEGPSILRIQQVVRGDSAAYFCASSPTGEQFFGPGTRLTVL.

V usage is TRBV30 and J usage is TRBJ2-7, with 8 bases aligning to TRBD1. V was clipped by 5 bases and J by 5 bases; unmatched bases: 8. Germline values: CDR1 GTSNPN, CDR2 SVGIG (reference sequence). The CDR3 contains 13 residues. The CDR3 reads CAWGTGVTDEQYF. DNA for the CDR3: TGTGCCTGGGGGACAGGAGTGACGGACGAGCAGTACTTC.

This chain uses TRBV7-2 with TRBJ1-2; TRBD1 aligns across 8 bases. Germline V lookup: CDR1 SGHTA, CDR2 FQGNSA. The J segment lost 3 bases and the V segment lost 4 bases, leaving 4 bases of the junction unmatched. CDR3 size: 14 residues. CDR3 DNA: TGTGCCAGCAGCTGGATACAGGGGGACTATGGCTACACCTTC. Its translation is CASSWIQGDYGYTF.

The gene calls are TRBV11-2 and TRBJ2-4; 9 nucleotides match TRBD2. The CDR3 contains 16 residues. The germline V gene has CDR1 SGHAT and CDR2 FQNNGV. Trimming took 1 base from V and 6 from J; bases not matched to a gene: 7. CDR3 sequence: CASSLAGGGAGNIQYF. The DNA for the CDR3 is TGTGCCAGCAGCTTAGCGGGCGGGGGGGCCGGAAACATTCAGTACTTC. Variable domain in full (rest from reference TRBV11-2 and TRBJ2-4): EAGVAQSPRYKIIEKRQSVAFWCNPISGHATLYWYQQILGQGPKLLIQFQNNGVVDDSQLPKDRFSAERLKGVDSTLKIQPAKLEDSAVYLCASSLAGGGAGNIQYFGAGTRLSVL.

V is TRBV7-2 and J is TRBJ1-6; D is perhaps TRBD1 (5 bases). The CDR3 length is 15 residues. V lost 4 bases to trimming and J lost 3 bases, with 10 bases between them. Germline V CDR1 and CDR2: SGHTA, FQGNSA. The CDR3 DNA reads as TGTGCCAGCAGCTCACTGGGACTCTATAATTCACCCCTCCACTTT. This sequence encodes CASSSLGLYNSPLHF.